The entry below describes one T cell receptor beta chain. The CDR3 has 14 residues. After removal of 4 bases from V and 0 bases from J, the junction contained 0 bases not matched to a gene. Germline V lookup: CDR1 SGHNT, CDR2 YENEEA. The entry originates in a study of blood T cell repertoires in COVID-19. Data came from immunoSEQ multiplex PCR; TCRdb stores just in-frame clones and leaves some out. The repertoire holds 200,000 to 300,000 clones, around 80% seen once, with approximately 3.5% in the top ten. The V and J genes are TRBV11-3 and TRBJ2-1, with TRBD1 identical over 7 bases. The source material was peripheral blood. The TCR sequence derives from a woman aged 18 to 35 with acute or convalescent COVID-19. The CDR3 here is CASSSGGSYNEQFF. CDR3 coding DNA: TGTGCCAGCAGCTCAGGGGGCTCCTACAATGAGCAGTTCTTC.